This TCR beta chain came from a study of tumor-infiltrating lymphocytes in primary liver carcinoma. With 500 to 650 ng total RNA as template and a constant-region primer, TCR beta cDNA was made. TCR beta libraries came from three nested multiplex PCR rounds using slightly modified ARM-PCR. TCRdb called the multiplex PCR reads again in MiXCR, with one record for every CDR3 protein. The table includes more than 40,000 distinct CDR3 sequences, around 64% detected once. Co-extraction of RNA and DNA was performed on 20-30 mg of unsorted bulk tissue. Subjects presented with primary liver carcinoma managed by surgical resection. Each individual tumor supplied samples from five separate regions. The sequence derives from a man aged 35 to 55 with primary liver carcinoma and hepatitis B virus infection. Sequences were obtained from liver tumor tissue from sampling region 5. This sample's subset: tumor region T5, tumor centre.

The CDR3 here is CATSRARAVGELFF. Written as DNA, the CDR3 is TGTGCCACCAGCAGAGCCCGAGCCGTCGGGGAGCTGTTTTTT. The chain carries TRBV15 and TRBJ2-2; D not certain. The CDR3 loop spans 14 amino acids. V dropped 1 base and J dropped 7 bases, with 10 bases sitting between them. Germline assignment: CDR1 LNHNV and CDR2 YYDKDF (reference sequence).